The entry below describes one T cell receptor (beta chain). Antigen unknown. This record belongs to a study of Graves' ophthalmopathy and Graves' hyperthyroidism. Whole-study context: Hyperthyroidism was classified as stable if no ophthalmopathy occurred within 18 months of follow-up. Study-level results: Ophthalmopathy versus stable hyperthyroidism: 13-signature model gave roughly 88% sensitivity, just under 82% specificity. Appearing in blood as well were most expanded thyroid clonotypes above 0.001 frequency.

Amplification of the TCR beta CDR3 regions used RNA transcripts (as template). First-round RT-PCR relied on HTBI primers, and a second-round multiplex PCR came next. TCRdb independently ran MiXCR on the multiplex PCR reads; one entry per CDR3 protein. The data contain more than 1,000,000 distinct CDR3 sequences, about two fifths of them seen just once; the ten biggest clones take up 11%. Germline V gene lookup returns CDR1 GTSNPN and CDR2 SVGIG (reference sequence). The trim removed 3 bases at V and 0 bases at J, leaving 2 bases unmatched. The CDR3 is made up of 14 amino acids. The receptor was isolated from an adult man with Graves' hyperthyroidism. The chain combines TRBV30 with TRBJ1-1; 9 nucleotides align to TRBD1. The sequenced material came from peripheral blood or thyroid tissue (not recorded which). Here the CDR3 DNA reads TGTGCCTGGAGGACAGGGGGAATGAACACTGAAGCTTTCTTT. It codes for CAWRTGGMNTEAFF.